This T cell receptor beta chain originates from a study of blood T cell repertoires in COVID-19 (dated by TCRdb to about 2020). Looking at the study overall: The collaborator samples originated in the United States, Italy and Spain and spanned the acute and convalescent phases of COVID-19. Nearly every sample came with metadata listing a de-identified subject ID, COVID-19 status, age in years and sex. A freely available public database, intended as a resource for researchers studying the immune response to SARS-CoV-2, is where the repertoires were released. Deeply sampled blood TCRbeta repertoires from subjects exposed to, actively infected with, or recovered from COVID-19 were included in the dataset. The samples were drawn from the first 160 participants of the ongoing ImmuneRACE study and from over a thousand subjects provided by 6 global collaborators. HLA class I and class II types, where available, came from metadata supplied by the sample provider rather than from assay-based typing. The material from the prospective study consisted of cDNA or gDNA derived from T cells, B-cell-depleted T cells, or PBMCs.

Study-wide conclusions, independent of this receptor: Clinical and demographic metadata were provided uncurated, with the amount varying by source and participant.

TCRbeta CDR3 regions were amplified from genomic DNA by means of the immunoSEQ Assay, a bias-controlled multiplex PCR. As for how the authors treated the data: The number of nucleated cells in each sample was estimated by amplification of reference gene primers within the assay. To quantify the absolute abundance of each unique TCRbeta CDR3 rearrangement, sequence reads were collapsed and filtered. For each sample, productive Simpson clonality was calculated by taking the square root of Simpson's diversity index across productive rearrangements. The immuneACCESS repertoire file appears here via TCRdb, limited to in-frame rearrangements. These files lack a portion of the clones; in checked studies, under half of the deficit traces to unresolved V genes, and the cause of the others is not known. The V and J calls and clone size come from that table; D and trimming were worked out from the DNA. The sample table records under 250,000 clones; 92% of these occur just once. Roughly 1.2% of the sample rests with the top ten.

The junction shows trimming of 0 bases on V and 0 bases on J, plus 9 bases between the germline ends. Looking up the germline V gene (reference sequence) yields CDR1 SEHNR and CDR2 FQNEAQ. The cysteine opens and the phenylalanine closes a CDR3 of 15 amino acids. Here the CDR3 DNA is all that survives: 45 bases in frame from base 1. Whole blood was collected in K2EDTA tubes by collaborating institutions according to the institutions' own protocols. For TCRbeta analysis, collaborators shipped samples in one of three forms: frozen whole blood, isolated PBMCs, or DNA extracted from either of those sample types. In the case of this clone: Its specific antigen is unknown. No base quality information exists; no much larger clone differs at one position.

The TCR comes from a man under 40 with acute or convalescent COVID-19. Sample: peripheral blood. The chain links TRBV7-9 with TRBJ2-7; TRBD2 is a weak D gene call, 6 bases matching. Here the CDR3 is given as CASSLAGDFSYEQYF. The DNA is TGTGCCAGCAGCTTAGCGGGGGACTTCTCCTACGAGCAGTACTTC.